This T cell receptor (beta chain) was captured in a study of blood T cell repertoires in COVID-19. Overall study context: PBMCs, B-cell-depleted T cells, or T cells were the source of the cDNA or gDNA that made up the material.

The assay was immunoSEQ multiplex PCR, and TCRdb's table has in-frame clones only and misses some. In the table there are tens of thousands of clones, around four fifths of which are singletons. Germline lookup yields CDR1 LGHNA and CDR2 YNFKEQ. The CDR3 runs to 15 residues. With V trimmed by 4 bases and J by 1 base, 7 bases remained unmatched. Sequencing input: peripheral blood. This TCR was sampled from a man aged 50 to 59 with acute or convalescent COVID-19. This chain uses TRBV4-2 with TRBJ2-7; 7 bases align to TRBD1. The CDR3 loop reads CASSPLEGASYEQYF. The DNA for the CDR3 is TGTGCCAGCAGCCCCCTTGAGGGGGCATCCTACGAGCAGTACTTC.